Below, 7 T cell receptor beta chains from the same sample are listed, as sequenced in a study of T cell changes during pregnancy in multiple sclerosis. Assay: immunoSEQ multiplex PCR; the TCRdb copy retains only in-frame clones and omits some. The data contain about 58,000 clones, 91% of them singletons. Here the sequenced sample was CD4+ T cells from peripheral blood mononuclear cells, taken after pregnancy. These receptors came from a female donor in good health, enrolled as a control in a pregnancy study.

The gene calls are TRBV10-3 and TRBJ2-1; 12 bases match TRBD2. With 5 bases clipped from V and 7 bases from J, the junction kept 6 bases outside the gene matches. The CDR3 covers 15 residues. Germline lookup yields CDR1 ENHRY and CDR2 SYGVKD. The CDR3: CAISLAGGQENEQFF. DNA of the CDR3: TGTGCCATCAGTCTAGCGGGGGGGCAGGAAAATGAGCAGTTCTTC.

V usage is TRBV9 and J usage is TRBJ2-2; 9 positions match TRBD1. CDR3 length equals 16 residues. The V segment lost 3 bases and the J segment 1 base; nucleotides outside the gene matches: 4. CDR1 and CDR2 from the germline V gene are SGDLS and YYNGEE. The CDR3 reads CASSDTGGVNTGELFF. The CDR3 DNA is TGTGCCAGCAGCGATACAGGGGGCGTGAACACCGGGGAGCTGTTTTTT.

The V call is TRBV18, the J call TRBJ2-2; TRBD2 matches at 10 bases. Germline values: CDR1 KGHSH, CDR2 LQKENI. The V segment lost 1 base and the J segment 0 bases; nucleotides outside the gene matches: 20. The CDR3 totals 23 residues. Here the CDR3 reads CASSPLFERTSGYGTSNTGELFF. For the CDR3, the DNA is TGTGCCAGCTCACCACTATTTGAAAGGACTAGCGGCTACGGAACCTCGAACACCGGGGAGCTGTTTTTT.

This clone was observed once. The chain is built from TRBV7-3 and TRBJ2-3, with D possibly matching TRBD2 (5 bases). The CDR3 totals 16 residues. Germline-derived CDR1 and CDR2 are SGHTA and FQGTGA. V gave up 5 bases and J gave up 1 base, with 16 bases separating them. The CDR3 DNA is TGTGCCAGCAGCCGATTCGGACTCGGCGGCACAGATACGCAGTATTTT. Translation: CASSRFGLGGTDTQYF.

The chain carries TRBV30 and TRBJ1-2, with D possibly being TRBD1 (6 bases). The CDR3 contains 13 residues. The germline V gene encodes CDR1 GTSNPN and CDR2 SVGIG (reference sequence). Trimming stripped 2 bases from V and 7 bases from J, with 14 bases between. The CDR3 DNA is TGTGCCTGGAGTTTAGGGGGGGCTTTTGGCTACACCTTC. The encoded protein is CAWSLGGAFGYTF.

This chain connects TRBV11-3 to TRBJ2-5; 8 nucleotides align to TRBD1. Per the germline V gene, CDR1 is SGHNT and CDR2 is YENEEA. The CDR3 has 14 amino acids. Losses at the gene ends were 2 bases for V and 5 bases for J; bases not matched to a gene: 4. The CDR3 loop reads CASSLSQGAETQYF. The CDR3 DNA sequence: TGTGCCAGCAGCTTATCGCAGGGGGCGGAGACCCAGTACTTC.

The chain carries TRBV5-1 and TRBJ2-7, with D possibly matching TRBD1 (6 bases). This CDR3 has 14 amino acids. Germline V gene data show CDR1 as SGHRS and CDR2 as YFSETQ. V was cut by 0 bases and J by 5 bases, with 12 bases left in between. CDR3 coding DNA: TGCGCCAGCAGCTTGGGTCAGGGGAGCAACGAGCAGTACTTC. This encodes CASSLGQGSNEQYF.